These 10 T cell receptor beta chains share one sample of origin, sequenced in a study of T cell repertoires in cytomegalovirus infection. MiXCR was run by TCRdb on the reads, yielding one entry per CDR3 protein. Among around 350,000 distinct CDR3 sequences listed, about a sixth were seen once. Specimen: PBMCs. These receptors all stem from a human donor in good health (CMV status not recorded). Some clones in this sample may be carry-over from other donors' samples.

This clonotype has a count of ten or more. At one boundary the junction diverges from the germline segment, which might be a read error. The chain uses TRBV18 and TRBJ1-1, with D possibly matching TRBD1 (5 bases). CDR3 size: 16 residues. Germline V gene data show CDR1 as KGHSH and CDR2 as LQKENI. The CDR3 bases are TGTGCCAGCTCGCCACCGTCAGGGAGGGGAGGAACTGAAGCTTTCTTT. This codes for CASSPPSGRGGTEAFF.

This clonotype was found many times. The chain has TRBV12-3 or TRBV12-4 and TRBJ1-5; D remains ambiguous. The CDR3 has 12 amino acids. Trimming removed 6 bases from V and 5 bases from J, with 8 bases in between. The CDR3, as DNA: TGTGCCAGCAGCCAGCCTTATCAGCCCCAGCATTTT. Protein sequence: CASSQPYQPQHF.

The CDR3 protein is CASRTGGWGGTQYF. CDR3 in DNA: TGTGCCAGCAGGACGGGAGGATGGGGCGGTACGCAGTATTTT. The genes are TRBV7-2 and TRBJ2-3, with 7 bases lining up with TRBD2. The CDR3 extends over 14 amino acids. Germline CDR1 and CDR2: SGHTA and FQGNSA. Trimming took 6 bases from V and 8 from J; bases not matched to a gene: 11.

This clonotype was found a few times. The chain couples TRBV11-3 to TRBJ2-2; 15 bases line up with TRBD2. Germline CDR1 is SGHNT and CDR2 is YENEEA. This CDR3 spans 18 amino acids. V lost 3 bases and J lost 7; bases outside the gene matches: 9. The CDR3 here is CASSFGLAGGPSIGELFF. The CDR3 coding sequence is TGTGCCAGCAGCTTCGGACTAGCGGGAGGGCCGTCAATCGGGGAGCTGTTTTTT.

J is TRBJ1-1 and V is TRBV4-1; no firm D call. In germline, CDR1 is MGHRA, CDR2 YSYEKL. CDR3 size: 14 residues. The V end was cut by 1 base, the J end by 4 bases, with 10 bases between. Here the CDR3 reads CASSQVGDGTEAFF. The CDR3 DNA reads TGCGCCAGCAGCCAAGTCGGGGATGGCACTGAAGCTTTCTTT.

The sample holds a few counts of this clonotype. The chain carries TRBV6-6 and TRBJ2-1; 11 nucleotides agree with TRBD2. Trimming cost V 8 bases and J 10 bases; bases outside gene matches: 22. The germline CDR1 and CDR2 sequences are MNHNY and SVGAGI (reference sequence). The CDR3 contains 18 residues. The CDR3 sequence is CASASRGSGTSGLGEQFF. The CDR3 DNA follows: TGTGCCAGCGCCTCTAGGGGCTCCGGGACTAGCGGACTGGGGGAGCAGTTCTTC.

This clonotype was seen ten or more times. V is TRBV7-2 and J is TRBJ1-1; D uncertain. V was pared by 5 bases and J by 3 bases, with 13 bases between. The CDR3 contains 14 residues. Germline V gene data show CDR1 as SGHTA and CDR2 as FQGNSA. This CDR3 is CASSLDKAYTEAFF. The CDR3 DNA follows: TGTGCCAGCAGCCTAGACAAGGCCTACACTGAAGCTTTCTTT.

Points on this clonotype: One end of the junction varies from germline; a read error may be responsible. This CDR3 reads CSALNPGLPFDTQCF. CDR3 in DNA: TGCAGTGCTCTGAATCCGGGACTCCCCTTTGATACGCAGTGTTTT. This chain connects TRBV20-1 to TRBJ2-3; tentative D call: TRBD2 (6 bases). The CDR3 extends over 15 amino acids. CDR1 is DFQATT, CDR2 SNEGSKA, per germline (reference sequence).

This chain uses TRBV6-2 or TRBV6-3 with TRBJ1-5, with 7 nucleotides matching TRBD1. J gave up 3 bases and V 2 bases, and 10 bases lay outside the gene matches. The CDR3 runs 17 residues. Per germline, CDR1 MNHEY and CDR2 SVGEGT. The CDR3 region has the DNA TGTGCCAGCAGTTACCGCTTGGGACAGAGACTCAATCAGCCCCAGCATTTT. As protein: CASSYRLGQRLNQPQHF.

V usage is TRBV23-1 and J usage is TRBJ2-4; TRBD1 is a possible D gene (6 bases). TRBV23-1 is an open reading frame whose function is uncertain. The CDR3 is 15 amino acids. V was cut by 4 bases and J by 1 base, with 11 bases left in between. DNA for the CDR3: TGCGCCAGCAGTCGCCTACAGGGCGCCAAAAACATTCAGTACTTC. It is translated as CASSRLQGAKNIQYF.